Listed below are T cell receptor beta chains from one sample, sequenced in a study of T cells in Graves' hyperthyroidism and ophthalmopathy. One entry per CDR3 protein, called by TCRdb with MiXCR from the multiplex PCR reads. The sample carries around 800,000 distinct CDR3 sequences, approximately 40% recorded once. The sample was blood. These receptors were taken from a man between 18 and 29 years old with Graves' hyperthyroidism. CDR3s include the opening cysteine and the closing phenylalanine or tryptophan. The order of the fields is CDR3 length, V gene, D gene, clone size, J gene, CDR3 DNA, CDR3 protein. D genes are given only for firm matches. Where a row states a size, it is once, few, many or the class of an expanded clone; other rows omit it.

12	TRBV12-5	.	.	TRBJ1-1	TGTGCTAGTGTGGGAGCATACACTGAAGCTTTCTTT	CASVGAYTEAFF
12	TRBV4-1	.	many	TRBJ2-7	TGCGCCAGCAGCCCGATGTACTACGAGCAGTACTTC	CASSPMYYEQYF
14	TRBV12-3/TRBV12-4	TRBD2	.	TRBJ2-7	TGTGCCAGCAGCCGGGGGACTAGCGTCTACGAGCAGTACTTC	CASSRGTSVYEQYF
15	TRBV7-2	.	.	TRBJ1-3	.	CASSFGVGYGNTVYF
13	TRBV20-1	.	few	TRBJ1-5	TGCAGTGCTGGGGCAGTAAACAATCAGCCCCAGCATTTT	CSAGAVNNQPQHF
13	TRBV15	.	.	TRBJ2-7	TGTGCCACCAGCAGAGATTTAAAGTACGAGCAGTACTTC	CATSRDLKYEQYF
15	TRBV15	.	many	TRBJ2-7	TGTGCCACCAGCAGAGAACCCGGTTGGGCCTACGAGCAGTACTTC	CATSREPGWAYEQYF
10	TRBV20-1	.	many	TRBJ1-2	TGCAGTGCTAGCCCCTATGGCTACACCTTC	CSASPYGYTF
13	TRBV5-5	.	few	TRBJ1-1	TGTGCCAGCAGCTGGGGGGCTTTCGTTGAAGCTTTCTTT	CASSWGAFVEAFF
15	TRBV6-1	TRBD1	.	TRBJ1-5	TGTGCCAGCAGTCCCCGGGACAGAGGATATCAGCCCCAGCATTTT	CASSPRDRGYQPQHF
15	TRBV7-2	TRBD1	many	TRBJ1-5	TGTGCCAGCAGCTTATCCAGGGGGAGCAATCAGCCCCAGCATTTT	CASSLSRGSNQPQHF
14	TRBV29-1	.	once	TRBJ2-5	TGCAGCGTTGGGGGGTGGGGCCACCAAGAGACCCAGTACTTC	CSVGGWGHQETQYF
12	TRBV6-5	.	.	TRBJ1-2	TGTGCCAGCAGTTATGGGACCTATGGCTACACCTTC	CASSYGTYGYTF
14	TRBV7-2	.	once	TRBJ1-3	TGTGCCAGCAGGCTAGGACTCTCTGGAAACACCATATATTTT	CASRLGLSGNTIYF
19	TRBV7-9	TRBD1	few	TRBJ1-6	TGTGCCAGCAGCTTCCCCTCGACAGGGGCAAGCTCCTATAATTCACCCCTCCACTTT	CASSFPSTGASSYNSPLHF
11	TRBV10-1	.	.	TRBJ2-7	TGTGCCAGCACTAATACCTACGAGCAGTACTTC	CASTNTYEQYF
16	TRBV10-3	.	many	TRBJ1-5	TGTGCCATCAGTGACCCCGACGCCGGGATCAATCAGCCCCAGCATTTT	CAISDPDAGINQPQHF
12	TRBV14	.	many	TRBJ1-2	TGTGCCAGCAGCCAAGTTGGTTATGGCTACACCTTC	CASSQVGYGYTF
13	TRBV10-3	TRBD1	.	TRBJ1-5	TGTGCCTGGGGGACAGTAAGCAATCAGCCCCAGCATTTT	CAWGTVSNQPQHF
13	TRBV29-1	TRBD1	many	TRBJ1-1	TGCAGCGTTGCAGGGGGCCCAGAAGCCGAAGCTTTCTTT	CSVAGGPEAEAFF
16	TRBV7-3	TRBD2	.	TRBJ2-5	TGTGCCAGCAGCTCGCTTAGGGCGGGAGAGAGAGAGACCCAGTACTTC	CASSSLRAGERETQYF
11	TRBV19	.	many	TRBJ1-1	TGTGCCAGTAGTATTTCCGGTGGGGCTTTCTTT	CASSISGGAFF
14	TRBV29-1	.	.	TRBJ2-7	TGCAGCGTGACCGGGGGGGACAGGGCCTACGAGCAGTACTTC	CSVTGGDRAYEQYF
13	TRBV29-1	TRBD1	once	TRBJ2-2	TGCAGCGTTGAACGGACAGGGCACGGGGAGCTGTTTTTT	CSVERTGHGELFF
15	TRBV7-9	TRBD1	.	TRBJ1-2	TGTGCCAGCAGCCCATACGTTACAGGGGTTCACGGCTACACCTTC	CASSPYVTGVHGYTF
16	TRBV5-1	TRBD1	few	TRBJ1-4	TGCGCCAGCAGCTTGGGCCGACAGGGCACCAATGAAAAACTGTTTTTT	CASSLGRQGTNEKLFF
15	TRBV25-1	.	few	TRBJ2-6	TGTGCTAGCCCCCGGGCTGACTCTGGGGCCAACGTCCTGACTTTC	CASPRADSGANVLTF
14	TRBV7-2	TRBD1	many	TRBJ1-5	TGTGCCAGCAGTCCTACAGGGGGCTCTCAGCCCCAGCATTTT	CASSPTGGSQPQHF
10	TRBV2	.	.	TRBJ1-5	TGTGCCAGCGGCGGGGGGCCCGAGCATTTT	CASGGGPEHF
14	TRBV19	TRBD2	.	TRBJ2-5	TGTGCCAGTACCCCAGGACCTAGCGGTAACACCCAGTACTTC	CASTPGPSGNTQYF
13	TRBV5-1	.	many	TRBJ1-5	TGCGCCAGCAGCTTGGAGGAAAATCAGCCCCAGCATTTT	CASSLEENQPQHF
15	TRBV7-2	.	once	TRBJ1-2	TGTGCCAGCAGCTTAGCGCTAGGGCCCAACTATGGCTACACCTTC	CASSLALGPNYGYTF
14	TRBV12-3/TRBV12-4	TRBD2	.	TRBJ2-2	TGTGCCAGCACTGGGGGACTAAACACCGGGGAGCTGTTTTTT	CASTGGLNTGELFF
15	TRBV12-3/TRBV12-4	TRBD1	.	TRBJ1-1	TGTGCCAGCAGCCCAGCCGCCGGGACAGCCTTTGAAGCTTTCTTT	CASSPAAGTAFEAFF
16	TRBV7-8	.	few	TRBJ1-1	TGTGCCAGCAGCTTAGGGGAGGGTATGGCGAACACTGAAGCTTTCTTT	CASSLGEGMANTEAFF
15	TRBV7-4	TRBD1	.	TRBJ2-7	TGTGCCAGCAGTTTGGCCCGGACAGGGCCCTACGAGCAGTACTTC	CASSLARTGPYEQYF
13	TRBV7-3	.	many	TRBJ2-7	TGTGCCAGCAGCTCGGCGGTAGGGACCGAGCAGTACTTC	CASSSAVGTEQYF
14	TRBV10-3	.	many	TRBJ1-3	TGTGCCATAGGGGCAGGCAGCTCTGGAAACACCATATATTTT	CAIGAGSSGNTIYF
16	TRBV7-2	.	.	TRBJ1-3	TGTGCCAGCAGCTTAGAGATCCGGCAGTCTGGAAACACCATATATTTT	CASSLEIRQSGNTIYF
16	TRBV5-1	.	many	TRBJ1-6	TGCGCCAGCAGCTTATCGGACGACACGTACGTTTCACCCCTCCACTTT	CASSLSDDTYVSPLHF
16	TRBV5-1	.	.	TRBJ1-2	TGCGCCAGCAGCTTGGATTTGGGATTTGAGGGCTATGGCTACACCTTC	CASSLDLGFEGYGYTF
13	TRBV25-1	TRBD1	.	TRBJ1-1	TGTGCCAGCAGAGCTGGACAGGGCTCTGAAGCTTTCTTT	CASRAGQGSEAFF
17	TRBV4-1	TRBD1	.	TRBJ1-3	TGCGCCAGCAGCCTTAGCCAGAAAGGGACAGCAGGAAACACCATATATTTT	CASSLSQKGTAGNTIYF
15	TRBV12-3/TRBV12-4	.	few	TRBJ1-2	TGTGCCAGCACGATTGCCGTGATCCCAGGGTCTGGCTACACCTTC	CASTIAVIPGSGYTF
17	TRBV9	.	.	TRBJ1-3	TGTGCCAGCAGCCCCCGGGCACTTTCCGACCGCGGAAACACCATATATTTT	CASSPRALSDRGNTIYF
11	TRBV12-3/TRBV12-4	.	.	TRBJ2-7	TGTGCCCGCAGGAGCTCCTACGAGCAGTACTTC	CARRSSYEQYF
14	TRBV28	TRBD1	few	TRBJ2-5	TGTGCCAGCAGCGTGAGGGACAGCCAAGAGACCCAGTACTTC	CASSVRDSQETQYF
14	TRBV29-1	.	many	TRBJ1-3	TGCGGTGGATTGGGGCTACTTACTGGAAACACCATATATTTT	CGGLGLLTGNTIYF
14	TRBV7-2	.	.	TRBJ1-1	TGTGCCAGCAGCCCTCAGGGAGTGGGGACTGAAGCTTTCTTT	CASSPQGVGTEAFF
15	TRBV19	TRBD1	many	TRBJ1-5	TGTGCCAGTAGTATAGAGACAGGGCGATCTCAGCCCCAGCATTTT	CASSIETGRSQPQHF
12	TRBV7-9	.	many	TRBJ1-1	TGTGCCAGCAGCTTGTGGGACACTGAAGCTTTCTTT	CASSLWDTEAFF
15	TRBV7-9	.	.	TRBJ2-6	TGTGCCAGCAGCGCCTTCGGGGCTGGGGCCAACGTCCTGACTTTC	CASSAFGAGANVLTF
14	TRBV20-1	.	.	TRBJ2-5	TGCAGTGCTAGATATGACAGCTACAGGGAGACCCAGTACTTC	CSARYDSYRETQYF
13	TRBV15	.	many	TRBJ2-7	TGTGCCACTGCAGGGGGGGGCCACTACGAGCAGTACTTC	CATAGGGHYEQYF
13	TRBV20-1	.	many	TRBJ1-3	TGCAGTGCTTCCGGAGGGGATCGAAACACCATATATTTT	CSASGGDRNTIYF
16	TRBV11-2	.	.	TRBJ2-6	TGTGCCAGCAGCTTAGGATGGCAGACTGGGGCCAACGTCCTGACTTTC	CASSLGWQTGANVLTF
16	TRBV15	.	.	TRBJ2-2	TGTGCCAGCACCCCCCGTGGGGCGACGGGGACCGGGGAGCTGTTTTTT	CASTPRGATGTGELFF